The 19 T cell receptor beta chains below were found in one sample sequenced in a study of T-cell memory formation after mild COVID-19. TCRdb ran MiXCR on the 5' RACE reads and lists one entry per CDR3 protein. There are around 300,000 distinct CDR3 sequences in the sample; approximately 15% occur only once, and around a fifth lies in the top ten. The specimen sequenced was PBMCs or a T cell subset sorted from them (not recorded which). Every receptor here comes from a man aged 18 to 29 who had mild COVID-19 (a few samples of this study predate the infection). Cell type and time point are not known.

This clonotype was seen only a few times. V and J are TRBV5-4 and TRBJ2-3; D might be TRBD1 (6 bases). V was clipped by 4 bases and J by 0 bases, with 9 bases between them. Germline CDR1 is SGHNT and CDR2 is YYREEE (reference sequence). CDR3 length: 14 residues. The CDR3 reads CASSEGQSTDTQYF. In DNA, the CDR3 is TGTGCCAGCAGCGAAGGACAGAGCACAGATACGCAGTATTTT.

This clonotype was counted between two and nine times. The CDR3 protein is CASSYSTVLSEQYF. The CDR3 nucleotides read TGTGCCAGCAGTTACTCCACAGTGTTGTCCGAGCAGTACTTC. The chain combines TRBV6-2 or TRBV6-3 with TRBJ2-7; D unclear. Germline V gene lookup returns CDR1 MNHEY and CDR2 SVGEGT. This CDR3 region has 14 residues. Trimming pared 0 bases from V and 6 bases from J, leaving 12 bases between.

This clonotype was counted only a few times. The junction and the germline gene differ at one end; a read error may be behind it. The V gene is TRBV11-2, the J gene TRBJ2-1, with unresolved D. This CDR3 has 14 amino acids. Germline loops: CDR1 SGHAT, CDR2 FQNNGV. The CDR3 nucleotides read TGTGCCAGCAGAGACGCGCGGTCCTTCAATGAGCAGTTCTTC. This translates into CASRDARSFNEQFF.

This clonotype turned up a few times. The rearrangement joins TRBV5-1 to TRBJ2-1, with D unclear. Germline V CDR1 and CDR2: SGHRS, YFSETQ. The CDR3 extends over 13 amino acids. The V end was cut by 6 bases, the J end by 4 bases, with 11 bases between. CDR3 sequence (DNA): TGCGCCAGCACCCCGTCCGGATACAATGAGCAGTTCTTC. It yields the protein CASTPSGYNEQFF.

This clonotype was seen a handful of times. The rearrangement links TRBV7-3 to TRBJ2-3, with a weak D call TRBD2 (6 bases). V shed 6 bases and J shed 2 bases, with 15 bases lying between them. This CDR3 is built from 15 residues. Germline V gene sequence: CDR1 SGHTA, CDR2 FQGTGA. The CDR3 region has the DNA TGTGCCAGCAGTCTCCACCCGGGACTCACAGATACGCAGTATTTT. This translates into CASSLHPGLTDTQYF.

This clonotype was found a few times. V gene TRBV5-1 combines with J gene TRBJ2-1, with 7 bases that match TRBD1. The germline CDR1 and CDR2 sequences are SGHRS and YFSETQ. After removal of 1 base from V and 8 bases from J, the junction contained 9 bases not matched to a gene. The CDR3 length is 15 residues. The CDR3 sequence: CASSLTGESFDEQFF. In DNA form, the CDR3 reads TGCGCCAGCAGCTTGACAGGGGAGTCCTTCGATGAGCAGTTCTTC.

This clonotype was found a few times. The chain links TRBV12-3 or TRBV12-4 to TRBJ2-3; TRBD2 agrees at 9 bases. With 3 bases clipped from V and 0 bases from J, the junction kept 4 bases outside the gene matches. CDR3 length equals 16 residues. CDR3 residues: CASSFPLAGSTDTQYF. The CDR3 nucleotides read TGTGCCAGCAGTTTTCCCCTAGCGGGAAGCACAGATACGCAGTATTTT.

The gene calls are TRBV6-6 and TRBJ1-1, with TRBD1 matching 8 bases. Germline lookup yields CDR1 MNHNY and CDR2 SVGAGI (reference sequence). The CDR3 is 14 residues long. The junction had 6 bases not matched to a gene; V was cut back by 5 bases and J by 4 bases. In nucleotides, the CDR3 is TGTGCCAGCAGTCGCCAGGGGGCTGGCACTGAAGCTTTCTTT. Its translation is CASSRQGAGTEAFF.

The chain recombines TRBV7-9 with TRBJ2-1; 12 nucleotides align to TRBD2. Germline CDR1 is SEHNR and CDR2 is FQNEAQ (reference sequence). Trimming cost V 5 bases and J 10 bases; bases outside gene matches: 3. The CDR3 is made up of 13 amino acids. CDR3 DNA: TGTGCCAGCAGCCCCGGGACTAGCGGGGAGCAGTTCTTC. This sequence encodes CASSPGTSGEQFF.

This clonotype was seen a few times. CDR3: CASSSQLQETQYF. In nucleotides, the CDR3 is TGTGCCAGCAGTTCCCAGCTCCAAGAGACCCAGTACTTC. This sequence joins TRBV6-5 and TRBJ2-5, with no clear D. The CDR3 runs 13 residues. V was shortened by 4 bases and J by 1 base, with 7 bases between the two germline ends. Germline assignment: CDR1 MNHEY and CDR2 SVGAGI.

This clonotype was seen a handful of times. The chain is built from TRBV25-1 and TRBJ2-1, with a tentative D call TRBD1 (6 bases). Trimming removed 7 bases at V and 1 base at J, with 11 bases between. CDR1 and CDR2 (germline): MGHDK, SYGVNS. The CDR3 contains 14 residues. CDR3 region: CASTRDTSYNEQFF. As DNA, the CDR3 is TGTGCCAGCACCCGGGACACGTCCTACAATGAGCAGTTCTTC.

This chain connects TRBV29-1 to TRBJ2-1; 9 bases line up with TRBD2. The DNA end favors TRBJ2-7, so the J call may be wrong. There are 15 residues in the CDR3. Germline V CDR1 and CDR2: SQVTM, ANQGSEA. The CDR3 nucleotides are TGCAGCGTTGAATCCCCTAGCGGGACCACCAACGAGCAGTACTTC. It specifies CSVESPSGTTNEQYF.

The rearrangement joins TRBV6-6 to TRBJ1-5, with D perhaps matching TRBD1 (5 bases). V lost 5 bases, J lost 6 bases, and 14 bases lay in between. Germline V gene lookup returns CDR1 MNHNY and CDR2 SVGAGI (reference sequence). This CDR3 contains 14 residues. The CDR3 nucleotides are TGTGCCAGCAGTCGAACAGGTTCAACTCAGCCCCAGCATTTT. Protein: CASSRTGSTQPQHF.

This clonotype was seen only a few times. This sequence joins TRBV7-2 and TRBJ2-5, with 7 positions matching TRBD2. This CDR3 comprises 15 residues. Germline V gene sequence: CDR1 SGHTA, CDR2 FQGNSA. V lost 0 bases to trimming and J lost 5 bases; unmatched junction nucleotides: 6. Written as DNA, the CDR3 is TGTGCCAGCAGCTTAGCGCGAGGTAGCGGGGAGACCCAGTACTTC. Residues: CASSLARGSGETQYF.

The gene calls are TRBV14 and TRBJ1-5; D is uncertain. CDR1 is SGHDN and CDR2 is FVKESK in the germline V gene. The germline V and J ends were trimmed by 2 bases and 9 bases, with 11 bases remaining between them. This CDR3 has 13 amino acids. DNA for the CDR3: TGTGCCAGCAGCCAAAGAATCTACGGGCCCCAGCATTTT. This gives the protein CASSQRIYGPQHF.

V is TRBV9 and J is TRBJ2-2; D may be TRBD1 or TRBD2 (5 bases each). CDR1 is SGDLS, CDR2 YYNGEE, per germline. V shed 7 bases and J shed 0 bases, with 7 bases lying between them. The CDR3 contains 13 residues. CDR3 in amino acids: CASGTANTGELFF. The CDR3 DNA is TGTGCCAGCGGGACGGCGAACACCGGGGAGCTGTTTTTT.

The chain couples TRBV5-1 to TRBJ2-2; D remains unclear. This CDR3 region has 15 residues. The ends were cut back, 1 base at V and 0 bases at J, with 7 bases in the middle. CDR1 and CDR2 from the germline V gene are SGHRS and YFSETQ. Here the CDR3 DNA reads TGCGCCAGCAGCTTGTTACGCTCGAACACCGGGGAGCTGTTTTTT. This encodes CASSLLRSNTGELFF.

CDR3 amino acids: CASSSSLFETQYF. The DNA for the CDR3 is TGCGCCAGCAGTTCGTCCCTGTTTGAGACCCAGTACTTC. This sequence joins TRBV5-1 and TRBJ2-5; D gene ambiguous. The ends were cut back, 5 bases at V and 5 bases at J, with 13 bases in the middle. This CDR3 comprises 13 residues. CDR1 is SGHRS and CDR2 is YFSETQ in the germline V gene.

Ten or more counts support this clonotype. The chain recombines TRBV6-6 with TRBJ2-2, with TRBD2 identical over 8 bases. This CDR3 contains 16 residues. V was pared by 8 bases and J by 2 bases, with 10 bases of the junction left unmatched. The germline V gene encodes CDR1 MNHNY and CDR2 SVGAGI (reference sequence). CDR3 nucleotide sequence: TGTGCCAGCGGCCAAGGGCTAGCGGGTAACACCGGGGAGCTGTTTTTT. This gives the protein CASGQGLAGNTGELFF.